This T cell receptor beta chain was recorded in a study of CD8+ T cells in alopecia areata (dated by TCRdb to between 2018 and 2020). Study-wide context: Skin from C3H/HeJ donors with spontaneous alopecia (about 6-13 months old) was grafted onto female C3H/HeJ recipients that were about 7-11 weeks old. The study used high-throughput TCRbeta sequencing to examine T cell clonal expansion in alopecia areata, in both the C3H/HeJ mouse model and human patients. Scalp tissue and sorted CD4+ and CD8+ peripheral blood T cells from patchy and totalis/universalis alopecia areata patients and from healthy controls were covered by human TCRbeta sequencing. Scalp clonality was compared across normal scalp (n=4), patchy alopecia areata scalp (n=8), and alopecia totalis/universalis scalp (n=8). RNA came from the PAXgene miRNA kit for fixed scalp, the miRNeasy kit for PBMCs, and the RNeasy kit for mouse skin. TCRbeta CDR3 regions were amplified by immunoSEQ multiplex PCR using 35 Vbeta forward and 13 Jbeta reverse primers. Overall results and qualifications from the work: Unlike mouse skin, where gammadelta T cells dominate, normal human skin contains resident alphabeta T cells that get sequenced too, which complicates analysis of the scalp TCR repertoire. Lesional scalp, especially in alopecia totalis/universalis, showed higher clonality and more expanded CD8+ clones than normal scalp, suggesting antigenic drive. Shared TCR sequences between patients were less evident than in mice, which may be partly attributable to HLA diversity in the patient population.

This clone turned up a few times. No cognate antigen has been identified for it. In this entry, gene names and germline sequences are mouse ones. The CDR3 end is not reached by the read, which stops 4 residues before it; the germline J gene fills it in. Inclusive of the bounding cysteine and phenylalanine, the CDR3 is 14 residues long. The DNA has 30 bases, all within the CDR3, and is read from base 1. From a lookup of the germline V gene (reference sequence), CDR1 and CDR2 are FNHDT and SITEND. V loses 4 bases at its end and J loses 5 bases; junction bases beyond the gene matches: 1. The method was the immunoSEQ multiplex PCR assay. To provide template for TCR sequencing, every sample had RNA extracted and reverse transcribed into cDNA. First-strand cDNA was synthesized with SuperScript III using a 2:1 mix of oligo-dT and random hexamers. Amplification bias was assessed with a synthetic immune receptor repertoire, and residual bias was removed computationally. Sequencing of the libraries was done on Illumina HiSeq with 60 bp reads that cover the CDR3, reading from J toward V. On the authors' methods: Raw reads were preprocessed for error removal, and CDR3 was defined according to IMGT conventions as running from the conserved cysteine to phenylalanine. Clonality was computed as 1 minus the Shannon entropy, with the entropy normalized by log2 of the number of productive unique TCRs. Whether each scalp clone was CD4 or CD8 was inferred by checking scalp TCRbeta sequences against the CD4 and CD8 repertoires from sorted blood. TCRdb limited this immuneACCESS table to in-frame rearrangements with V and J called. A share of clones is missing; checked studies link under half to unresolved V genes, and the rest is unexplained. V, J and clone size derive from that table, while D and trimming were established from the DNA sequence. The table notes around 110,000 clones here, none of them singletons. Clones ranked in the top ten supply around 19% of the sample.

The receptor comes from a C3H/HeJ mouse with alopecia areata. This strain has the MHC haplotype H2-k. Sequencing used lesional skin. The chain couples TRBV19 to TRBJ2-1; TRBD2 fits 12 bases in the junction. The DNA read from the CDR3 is TGTGCCAGCAGTGGACTGGGGGGGGATGCT. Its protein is CASSGLGGDA. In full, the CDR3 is CASSGLGGDAEQFF.